Below are 32 T cell receptor beta chains sequenced from a single sample in a study of post-analysis software for immune sequencing data. Unique molecular identifiers were built into the TCR beta cDNA libraries. Using its own MiXCR run on the PCR reads, TCRdb lists one record per CDR3 protein. Among 450,000 to 700,000 distinct CDR3 sequences listed, 44% were seen once. Study outcomes and limitations: TRBV5-6, TRBV5-1 and TRBV20-1 were among roughly 5 TRBV segments more frequent in patients than controls.

These receptors have no known antigen. Sequencing was carried out using blood. The source of these receptors is a girl aged 10-17 years with multiple sclerosis.

The V and J genes are TRBV12-5 and TRBJ1-4; a weak D match, TRBD1 (6 bases). Trimming removed 7 bases from V and 3 bases from J, with 15 bases in between. Germline CDR1 reads LGHNT; CDR2 reads FRNRAP. This CDR3 contains 15 residues. CDR3 bases: TGTGCTAGTGCCAAGGGGGGTGCAGCTAATGAAAAACTGTTTTTT. This sequence encodes CASAKGGAANEKLFF.

This clonotype was observed a handful of times. The V call is TRBV7-2, the J call TRBJ1-4; no reliable D call. CDR3 length equals 17 residues. The ends were cut back, 4 bases at V and 8 bases at J, with 23 bases in the middle. Germline assignment: CDR1 SGHTA and CDR2 FQGNSA. The CDR3 is CASSSPLVWRVGEKLFF. DNA of the CDR3: TGTGCCAGCAGCTCACCACTAGTGTGGAGGGTGGGAGAAAAACTGTTTTTT. The variable domain in full, with the rest retrieved from reference TRBV7-2 and TRBJ1-4, is GAGVSQSPSNKVTEKGKDVELRCDPISGHTALYWYRQSLGQGLEFLIYFQGNSAPDKSGLPSDRFSAERTGGSVSTLTIQRTQQEDSAVYLCASSSPLVWRVGEKLFFGSGTQLSVL.

This clonotype was observed a few times. This chain uses TRBV10-2 with TRBJ2-5, with 7 bases matching TRBD2. V gave up 8 bases and J gave up 4 bases; unmatched junction bases: 10. CDR1 is WSHSY and CDR2 is SAAADI in the germline V gene. CDR3 size: 14 residues. In nucleotides, the CDR3 is TGCGCCAGCGCACCGAGCGGGATGGGAGAGACCCAGTACTTC. This gives the protein CASAPSGMGETQYF.

This clonotype appeared a few times. The V call is TRBV21-1, the J call TRBJ1-2; the table's D call TRBD1 went unverified against the DNA. TRBV21-1 is given as a pseudogene. The CDR3 spans 16 residues. For the CDR3, the DNA is TGTGCCAGCAGCCCGGGACAGGCGATTATTGGGTATGGCTACACCTTC. Translating gives CASSPGQAIIGYGYTF.

This clonotype has a handful of counts. The chain has TRBV5-1 and TRBJ2-1, with TRBD2 identical over 10 bases. The trim removed 1 base at V and 6 bases at J, leaving 13 bases unmatched. The germline V gene has CDR1 SGHRS and CDR2 YFSETQ. The CDR3 is 18 residues long. CDR3 sequence reads: CASSLRGSGRKDSNEQFF. CDR3 in DNA: TGCGCCAGCAGCTTGAGGGGTAGCGGGAGGAAGGACAGCAATGAGCAGTTCTTC.

This clonotype was picked up a small number of times. CDR3 DNA: TGTGCCATCAGTGACGCACAGAACGCCTACGAGCAGTACTTC. Protein product: CAISDAQNAYEQYF. V is TRBV10-3 and J is TRBJ2-7, with no clear D. The germline CDR1 and CDR2 sequences are ENHRY and SYGVKD. The CDR3 is made up of 14 amino acids. Trimming left V 3 bases short and J 2 bases short, with 11 bases between.

This clonotype was counted a few times. The CDR3 sequence is CASRGLAVDTQYF. CDR3 DNA: TGTGCCAGCAGAGGACTAGCGGTTGATACGCAGTATTTT. The rearrangement joins TRBV7-2 to TRBJ2-3, with 10 bases aligning to TRBD2. Trimming took 6 bases from V and 6 from J; bases not matched to a gene: 3. In germline, CDR1 is SGHTA, CDR2 FQGNSA. The CDR3 extends over 13 amino acids.

This clonotype was detected only a few times. Sequence at one end of the junction differs from germline and may be a read error. V gene TRBV20-1 combines with J gene TRBJ2-5; D is perhaps TRBD2 (6 bases). Matching the DNA end better, TRBJ2-7 makes the J call doubtful. This CDR3 is 15 amino acids long. Germline assignment: CDR1 DFQATT and CDR2 SNEGSKA (reference sequence). CDR3 amino acids: CSAPSSESISDEQYF. DNA for the CDR3: TGCAGTGCTCCCTCTAGCGAGTCTATCTCCGACGAGCAGTACTTC.

The chain joins TRBV27 to TRBJ1-2; D unresolved. The CDR3 spans 16 residues. V lost 8 bases and J 2 bases, leaving 21 bases between the germline ends. Germline V lookup: CDR1 MNHEY, CDR2 SMNVEV (reference sequence). Here the CDR3 reads CASGPLDADGNYGYTF. Here the CDR3 DNA reads TGTGCCAGCGGTCCTCTCGACGCCGATGGAAACTATGGCTACACCTTC.

This sequence joins TRBV5-1 and TRBJ2-7; 8 nucleotides agree with TRBD2. The CDR3 is 17 amino acids. V lost 4 bases to trimming and J lost 1 base; unmatched junction nucleotides: 13. Germline-derived CDR1 and CDR2 are SGHRS and YFSETQ. CDR3 sequence reads: CASSLTTRTSSSYEQYF. CDR3 DNA: TGCGCCAGCAGCCTTACAACTAGGACTAGCTCTTCCTACGAGCAGTACTTC.

The chain has TRBV7-9 and TRBJ2-1; tentatively, D is TRBD1 (6 bases). V was clipped by 2 bases and J by 10 bases, with 18 bases between them. The CDR3 consists of 15 residues. In germline, CDR1 is SEHNR, CDR2 FQNEAQ (reference sequence). The CDR3, as DNA: TGTGCCAGCAGCTTAACAACAAGGGGGAGAGAAGAGCAGTTCTTC. Translation gives CASSLTTRGREEQFF.

This clonotype has more than one count but fewer than ten. The rearrangement joins TRBV27 to TRBJ2-7; TRBD1 aligns across 7 bases. CDR3 length: 16 residues. V lost 6 bases and J lost 3; bases outside the gene matches: 14. Germline V lookup: CDR1 MNHEY, CDR2 SMNVEV (reference sequence). The CDR3 DNA reads TGTGCCAGCAGAAAGGGGACAGTTTCCATTAACTACGAGCAGTACTTC. Its translation: CASRKGTVSINYEQYF.

This chain uses TRBV5-1 with TRBJ2-5, with 9 bases that match TRBD1. The J call may be mistaken, given a closer DNA end match to TRBJ2-7. The germline V gene encodes CDR1 SGHRS and CDR2 YFSETQ. The CDR3 runs to 15 residues. The DNA for the CDR3 is TGCGCCAGCCGAGTCGCCCCGACAGGGGGAGTCGAGCAGTACTTC. Its translation: CASRVAPTGGVEQYF.

Only one count was recorded for this clonotype. One junction end disagrees with the germline gene, perhaps due to a read error. V and J are TRBV11-2 and TRBJ2-5, with D possibly TRBD2 on 6 matching bases. CDR3 length: 14 residues. CDR1 is SGHAT, CDR2 FQNNGV, per germline. The CDR3 DNA reads as TGTGCCAGCAGCAAAACGGGGGAGTGGGAGACCCAGCACTTC. It codes for CASSKTGEWETQHF.

CDR3 sequence reads: CSVEYGPPGAFF. The DNA for the CDR3 is TGCAGCGTTGAGTACGGCCCGCCGGGAGCTTTCTTT. The rearrangement uses TRBV29-1 and TRBJ1-1; D uncertain. Trimming took 3 bases from V and 10 from J, leaving 15 bases between them. The germline V gene encodes CDR1 SQVTM and CDR2 ANQGSEA. There are 12 residues in the CDR3.

This sequence joins TRBV29-1 and TRBJ1-1, with D perhaps TRBD1 (6 bases). Germline CDR1 is SQVTM and CDR2 is ANQGSEA. Trimming shortened V by 4 bases and J by 5 bases, and 17 bases separated the two germline ends. The CDR3 is 14 amino acids. The chain's CDR3 is CSVGRRGAGTEAFF. CDR3 nucleotide sequence: TGCAGCGTTGGTCGCCGGGGGGCTGGGACTGAAGCTTTCTTT.

This clonotype was picked up a small number of times. The J gene is TRBJ2-3, the V gene TRBV4-1; the D gene is possibly TRBD1 (6 bases). V was cut by 7 bases and J by 0 bases, with 14 bases left in between. CDR3 length: 15 amino acids. Germline CDR1 MGHRA, CDR2 YSYEKL. The CDR3 sequence: CASKETGGSTDTQYF. The CDR3, as DNA: TGCGCCAGCAAGGAGACAGGTGGGAGCACAGATACGCAGTATTTT.

The chain couples TRBV12-3 or TRBV12-4 to TRBJ2-2; D is ambiguous. The CDR3 has 12 residues. V was cut by 6 bases and J by 4 bases, with 6 bases left in between. In nucleotides, the CDR3 is TGTGCCAGCAGAAGATCCACCGGGGAGCTGTTTTTT. Its translation: CASRRSTGELFF.

This clonotype has only a few counts. This sequence joins TRBV3-1 and TRBJ2-1; 13 bases are shared with TRBD2. Trimming took 4 bases from V and 8 from J; bases not matched to a gene: 5. Germline V gives CDR1 LGHDT, CDR2 YNNKEL (reference sequence). The CDR3 totals 15 residues. This CDR3 is CASSLGLAGEDEQFF. CDR3 coding DNA: TGTGCCAGCAGCCTTGGACTAGCGGGGGAAGATGAGCAGTTCTTC.

This clonotype has a handful of counts. The CDR3 sequence: CASRLRAVNYGYTF. DNA for the CDR3: TGTGCCAGCAGACTCAGGGCCGTTAATTATGGCTACACCTTC. V and J are TRBV5-8 and TRBJ1-2, with a weak D call TRBD1 (5 bases). CDR3 length equals 14 residues. V shed 5 bases and J shed 5 bases, with 16 bases lying between them. The V gene's germline CDR1 is SGHTS and CDR2 YDEGEE.

With regard to this clonotype: A read error may explain this, as a much larger clone is one base away. This chain links TRBV4-1 with TRBJ2-7, with TRBD1 matching 8 bases. The germline V gene encodes CDR1 MGHRA and CDR2 YSYEKL. CDR3 size: 14 residues. CDR3 sequence reads: CASSQAGGSYERYF. CDR3 nucleotide sequence: TGCGCCAGCAGCCAAGCAGGGGGCTCCTACGAGCGGTACTTC.

The chain uses TRBV20-1 and TRBJ2-7; 10 nucleotides line up with TRBD2. Gene TRBJ2-5 matches the end of the DNA better, so the J call may be wrong. This CDR3 is 15 amino acids long. Germline CDR1 and CDR2: DFQATT and SNEGSKA (reference sequence). This CDR3 is CSARDAGTSVETQYF. The CDR3 DNA sequence: TGCAGTGCTAGAGATGCCGGGACTAGCGTCGAGACCCAGTACTTC.

This clonotype was detected a few times. This sequence joins TRBV6-5 and TRBJ1-2; no reliable D call. The CDR3 sequence is 11 residues long. Trimming stripped 11 bases from V and 3 bases from J, with 10 bases between. Germline V gives CDR1 MNHEY, CDR2 SVGAGI. CDR3 DNA: TGTGCCGTTGGGGAAGACTATGGCTACACCTTC. Protein sequence: CAVGEDYGYTF.

A remark on this clonotype: A much more abundant neighbour one base away suggests this may be a read error. The chain combines TRBV12-3 or TRBV12-4 with TRBJ2-1; D unresolved. The CDR3 has 14 residues. V was cut by 0 bases and J by 5 bases, with 8 bases left in between. Here the CDR3 DNA reads TGTGCCAGCAGTTTAGCTGGGCCCCACAATGAGCAGTTCTTC. Translated, it gives CASSLAGPHNEQFF.

This clonotype was detected ten times or more. The chain uses TRBV12-3 or TRBV12-4 and TRBJ1-2; 7 bases align to TRBD1. The CDR3 is 13 residues long. After removal of 6 bases from V and 2 bases from J, the junction contained 3 bases not matched to a gene. In nucleotides, the CDR3 is TGTGCCAGCAGCCCGACAGGGAACTATGGCTACACCTTC. Translation gives CASSPTGNYGYTF.

The chain combines TRBV20-1 with TRBJ2-5; D is perhaps TRBD2 (5 bases). The CDR3 loop spans 11 amino acids. V was cut by 3 bases and J by 11 bases, with 13 bases left in between. Looked up from germline, CDR1 is DFQATT and CDR2 is SNEGSKA (reference sequence). CDR3 nucleotide sequence: TGCAGTGCTAGCGCCCGGGAAAGGCAGTACTTC. As protein: CSASARERQYF.

The chain recombines TRBV12-3 or TRBV12-4 with TRBJ2-1; 8 bases align to TRBD2. CDR3 size: 16 residues. V lost 5 bases to trimming and J lost 6 bases; unmatched junction nucleotides: 12. CDR3 protein: CASSMGGTSLGNEQFF. CDR3 DNA: TGTGCCAGCAGTATGGGAGGGACTAGTCTCGGCAATGAGCAGTTCTTC.

This chain joins TRBV2 and TRBJ2-7, with a tentative D call TRBD2 (6 bases). CDR3 length: 15 residues. CDR1 is SNHLY and CDR2 is FYNNEI in the germline V gene. Trimming took 4 bases from V and 4 from J, leaving 17 bases between them. The CDR3 coding sequence is TGTGCCAGCAGTGCTCTCCGGTGGGGGGAATACGAGCAGTACTTC. Its protein product is CASSALRWGEYEQYF.

The chain recombines TRBV10-3 with TRBJ2-1, with D possibly TRBD1 on 5 matching bases. Germline CDR1 is ENHRY and CDR2 is SYGVKD. V lost 4 bases and J lost 0, with 16 bases in between. The CDR3 covers 17 residues. Here the CDR3 DNA reads TGTGCCATCAGTGTCTCGGGCAGGGCAAGCTCCTACAATGAGCAGTTCTTC. Its protein is CAISVSGRASSYNEQFF.

The chain joins TRBV7-9 to TRBJ2-1; 7 bases line up with TRBD1. With V trimmed by 5 bases and J by 5 bases, 9 bases remained unmatched. Germline lookup yields CDR1 SEHNR and CDR2 FQNEAQ (reference sequence). The CDR3 is made up of 15 amino acids. CDR3 amino acids: CASSPRQGIDNEQFF. Written as DNA, the CDR3 is TGTGCCAGCAGCCCTCGACAGGGAATCGACAATGAGCAGTTCTTC.

The chain is built from TRBV7-9 and TRBJ2-5, with unresolved D. The CDR3 covers 15 residues. Trimming pared 2 bases from V and 11 bases from J, leaving 21 bases between. Germline CDR1 is SEHNR and CDR2 is FQNEAQ (reference sequence). CDR3 DNA: TGTGCCAGCAGCTTACCCCTCCTACGGATCAATGAGCAGTACTTC. This translates into CASSLPLLRINEQYF. Full variable domain (missing parts from reference TRBV7-9 and TRBJ2-5): DTGVSQNPRHKITKRGQNVTFRCDPISEHNRLYWYRQTLGQGPEFLTYFQNEAQLEKSRLLSDRFSAERPKGSFSTLEIQRTEQGDSAMYLCASSLPLLRINEQYFGPGTRLLVL.

This clonotype occurred a few times. The rearrangement uses TRBV29-1 and TRBJ2-6; D ambiguous. V was cut by 6 bases and J by 4 bases, with 7 bases left in between. In germline, CDR1 is SQVTM, CDR2 ANQGSEA. The length of the CDR3 is 12 residues. In DNA, the CDR3 is TGCAGCGTGGGGTGGGGGGCCAACGTCCTGACTTTC. This translates into CSVGWGANVLTF.